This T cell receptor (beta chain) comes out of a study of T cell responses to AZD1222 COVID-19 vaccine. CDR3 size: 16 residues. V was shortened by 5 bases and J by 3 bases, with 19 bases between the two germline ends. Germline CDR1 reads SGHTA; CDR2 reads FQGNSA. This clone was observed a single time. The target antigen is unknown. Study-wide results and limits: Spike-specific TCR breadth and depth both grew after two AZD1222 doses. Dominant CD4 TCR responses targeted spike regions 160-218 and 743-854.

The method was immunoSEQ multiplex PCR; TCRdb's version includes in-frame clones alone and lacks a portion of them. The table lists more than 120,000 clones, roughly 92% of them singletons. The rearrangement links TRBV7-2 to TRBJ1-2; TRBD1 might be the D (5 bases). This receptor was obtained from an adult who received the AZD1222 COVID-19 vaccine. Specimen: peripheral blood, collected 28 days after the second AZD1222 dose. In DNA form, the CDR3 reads TGTGCCAGCAGCCCTACTAACTATGGGGGTTACTATGGCTACACCTTC. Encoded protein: CASSPTNYGGYYGYTF.